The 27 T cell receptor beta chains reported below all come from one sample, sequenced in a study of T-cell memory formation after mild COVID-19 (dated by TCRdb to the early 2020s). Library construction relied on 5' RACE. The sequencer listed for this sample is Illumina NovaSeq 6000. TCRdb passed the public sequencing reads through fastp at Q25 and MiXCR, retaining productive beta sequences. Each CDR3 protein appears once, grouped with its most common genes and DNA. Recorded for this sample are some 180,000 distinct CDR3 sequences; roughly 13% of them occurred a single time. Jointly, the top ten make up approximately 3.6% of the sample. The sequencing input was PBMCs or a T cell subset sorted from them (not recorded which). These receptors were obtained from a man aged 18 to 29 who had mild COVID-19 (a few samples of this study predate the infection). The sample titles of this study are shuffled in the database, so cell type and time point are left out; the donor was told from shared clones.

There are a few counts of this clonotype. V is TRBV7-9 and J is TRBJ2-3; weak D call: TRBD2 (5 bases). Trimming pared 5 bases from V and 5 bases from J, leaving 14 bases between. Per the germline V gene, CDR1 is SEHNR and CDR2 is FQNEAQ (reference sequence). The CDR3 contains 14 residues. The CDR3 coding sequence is TGTGCCAGCAGCCAAACTAGTTCGGGAGATACGCAGTATTTT. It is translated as CASSQTSSGDTQYF. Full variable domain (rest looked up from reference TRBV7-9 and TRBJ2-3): DTGVSQNPRHKITKRGQNVTFRCDPISEHNRLYWYRQTLGQGPEFLTYFQNEAQLEKSRLLSDRFSAERPKGSFSTLEIQRTEQGDSAMYLCASSQTSSGDTQYFGPGTRLTVL.

In nucleotides, the CDR3 is TGTGCCACCAGCAGGACAGACACCGGGGAGCTGTTTTTT. This sequence encodes CATSRTDTGELFF. V is TRBV15 and J is TRBJ2-2, with D possibly being TRBD1 (5 bases). This CDR3 has 13 residues. From germline, CDR1 is LNHNV and CDR2 YYDKDF (reference sequence). The V gene lost 3 bases and the J gene lost 3 bases, with 5 bases spanning the gap.

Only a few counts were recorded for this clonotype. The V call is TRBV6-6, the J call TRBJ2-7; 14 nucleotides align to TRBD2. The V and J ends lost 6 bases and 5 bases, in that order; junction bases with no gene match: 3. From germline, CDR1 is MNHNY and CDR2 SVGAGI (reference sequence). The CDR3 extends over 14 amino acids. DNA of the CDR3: TGTGCCAGCAGCGGGACTAGCGGGGGCCACGAGCAGTACTTC. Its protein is CASSGTSGGHEQYF.

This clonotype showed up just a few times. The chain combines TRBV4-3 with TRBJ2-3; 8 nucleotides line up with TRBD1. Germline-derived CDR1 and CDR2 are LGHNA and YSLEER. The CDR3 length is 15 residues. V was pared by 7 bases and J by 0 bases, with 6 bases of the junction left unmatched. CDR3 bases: TGCGCCAGCACTATGGGACAGGCAAGCACAGATACGCAGTATTTT. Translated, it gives CASTMGQASTDTQYF.

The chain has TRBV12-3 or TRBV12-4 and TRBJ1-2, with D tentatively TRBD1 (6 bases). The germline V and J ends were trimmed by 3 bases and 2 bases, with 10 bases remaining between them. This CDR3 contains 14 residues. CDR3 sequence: CASSFGTMNYGYTF. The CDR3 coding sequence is TGTGCCAGCAGTTTCGGGACAATGAACTATGGCTACACCTTC.

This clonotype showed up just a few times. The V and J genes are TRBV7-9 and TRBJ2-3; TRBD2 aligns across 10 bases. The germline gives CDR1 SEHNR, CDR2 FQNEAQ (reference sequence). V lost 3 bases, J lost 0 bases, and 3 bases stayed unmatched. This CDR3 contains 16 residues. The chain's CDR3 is CASSLGLASSTDTQYF. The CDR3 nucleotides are TGTGCCAGCAGCTTGGGACTAGCGAGTAGCACAGATACGCAGTATTTT. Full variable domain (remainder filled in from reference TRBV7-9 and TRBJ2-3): DTGVSQNPRHKITKRGQNVTFRCDPISEHNRLYWYRQTLGQGPEFLTYFQNEAQLEKSRLLSDRFSAERPKGSFSTLEIQRTEQGDSAMYLCASSLGLASSTDTQYFGPGTRLTVL.

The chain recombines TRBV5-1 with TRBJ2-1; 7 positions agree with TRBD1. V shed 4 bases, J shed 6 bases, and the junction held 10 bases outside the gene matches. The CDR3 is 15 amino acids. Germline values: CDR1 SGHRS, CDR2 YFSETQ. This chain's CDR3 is CASSAGTEYFNEQFF. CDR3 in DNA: TGCGCCAGCAGCGCCGGGACAGAATACTTCAATGAGCAGTTCTTC.

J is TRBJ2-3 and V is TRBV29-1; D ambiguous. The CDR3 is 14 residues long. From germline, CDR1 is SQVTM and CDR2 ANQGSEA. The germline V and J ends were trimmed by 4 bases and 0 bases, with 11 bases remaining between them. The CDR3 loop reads CSVVRTLSTDTQYF. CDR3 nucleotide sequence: TGCAGCGTTGTACGAACGCTTAGCACAGATACGCAGTATTTT.

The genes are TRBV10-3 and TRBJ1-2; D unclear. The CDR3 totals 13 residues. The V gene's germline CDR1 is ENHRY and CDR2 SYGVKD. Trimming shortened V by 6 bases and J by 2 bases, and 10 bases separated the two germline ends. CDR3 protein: CAIRGRSNYGYTF. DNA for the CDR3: TGTGCCATCAGGGGGAGATCCAACTATGGCTACACCTTC.

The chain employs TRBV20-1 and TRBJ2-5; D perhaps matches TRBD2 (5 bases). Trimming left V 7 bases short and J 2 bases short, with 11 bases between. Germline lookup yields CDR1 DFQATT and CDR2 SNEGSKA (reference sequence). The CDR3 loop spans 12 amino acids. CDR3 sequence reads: CSVPGLQETQYF. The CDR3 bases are TGCAGTGTTCCAGGACTGCAAGAGACCCAGTACTTC.

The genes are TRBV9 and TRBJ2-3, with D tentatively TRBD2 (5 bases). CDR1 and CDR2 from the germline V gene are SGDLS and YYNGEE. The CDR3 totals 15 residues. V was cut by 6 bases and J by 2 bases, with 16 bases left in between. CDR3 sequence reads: CASTQTGMFTDTQYF. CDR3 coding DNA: TGTGCCAGCACCCAAACGGGGATGTTCACAGATACGCAGTATTTT.

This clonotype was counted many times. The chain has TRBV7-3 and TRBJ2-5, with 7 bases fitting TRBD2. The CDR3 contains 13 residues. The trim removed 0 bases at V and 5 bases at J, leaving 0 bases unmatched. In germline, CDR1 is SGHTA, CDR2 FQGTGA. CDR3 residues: CASSLTSGETQYF. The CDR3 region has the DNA TGTGCCAGCAGCTTAACTAGCGGGGAGACCCAGTACTTC.

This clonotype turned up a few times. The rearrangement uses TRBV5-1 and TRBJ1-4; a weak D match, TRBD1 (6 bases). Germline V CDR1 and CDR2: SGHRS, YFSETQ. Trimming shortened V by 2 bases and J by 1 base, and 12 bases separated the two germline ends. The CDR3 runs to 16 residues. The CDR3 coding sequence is TGCGCCAGCAGCTTACGGGGGCGGGAAACTAATGAAAAACTGTTTTTT. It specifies CASSLRGRETNEKLFF.

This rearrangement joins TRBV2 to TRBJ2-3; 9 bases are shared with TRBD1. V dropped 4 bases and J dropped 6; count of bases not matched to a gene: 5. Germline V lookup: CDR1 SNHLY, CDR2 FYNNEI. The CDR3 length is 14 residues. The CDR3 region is CASSVQGAWDTQYF. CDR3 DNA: TGTGCCAGCAGTGTACAGGGGGCTTGGGATACGCAGTATTTT.

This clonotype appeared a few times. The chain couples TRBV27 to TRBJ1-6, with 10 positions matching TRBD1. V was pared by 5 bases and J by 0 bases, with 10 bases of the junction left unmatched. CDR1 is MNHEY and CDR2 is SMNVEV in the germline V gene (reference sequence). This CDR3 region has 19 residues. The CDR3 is CASSTGPGQGSSYNSPLHF. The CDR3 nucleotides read TGTGCCAGCAGTACAGGACCGGGACAGGGGAGCTCCTATAATTCACCCCTCCACTTT.

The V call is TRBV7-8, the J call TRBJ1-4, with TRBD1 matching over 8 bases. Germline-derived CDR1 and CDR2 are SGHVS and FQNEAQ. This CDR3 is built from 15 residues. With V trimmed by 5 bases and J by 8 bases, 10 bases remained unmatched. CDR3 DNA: TGTGCCAGCAGCCCTAGGACAGGGACGGGCGAAAAACTGTTTTTT. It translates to CASSPRTGTGEKLFF.

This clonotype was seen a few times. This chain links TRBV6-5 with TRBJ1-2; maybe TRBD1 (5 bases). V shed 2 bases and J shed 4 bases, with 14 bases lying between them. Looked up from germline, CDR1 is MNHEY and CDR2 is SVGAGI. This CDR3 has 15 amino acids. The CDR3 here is CASSYRREGVYGYTF. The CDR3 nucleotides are TGTGCCAGCAGTTACCGCAGGGAAGGGGTCTATGGCTACACCTTC.

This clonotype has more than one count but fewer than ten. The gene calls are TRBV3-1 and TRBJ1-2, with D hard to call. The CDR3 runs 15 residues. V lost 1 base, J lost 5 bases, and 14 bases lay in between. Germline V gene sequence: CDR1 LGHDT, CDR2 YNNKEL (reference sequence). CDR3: CASSQVLSRSYGYTF. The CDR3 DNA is TGTGCCAGCAGCCAAGTGCTGTCCAGATCGTATGGCTACACCTTC.

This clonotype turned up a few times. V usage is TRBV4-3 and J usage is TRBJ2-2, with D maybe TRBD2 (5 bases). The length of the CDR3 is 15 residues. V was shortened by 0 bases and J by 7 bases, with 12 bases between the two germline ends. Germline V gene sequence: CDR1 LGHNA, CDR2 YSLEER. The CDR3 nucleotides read TGCGCCAGCAGCCAAGATCAACGAGGGTTCGGGGAGCTGTTTTTT. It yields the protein CASSQDQRGFGELFF.

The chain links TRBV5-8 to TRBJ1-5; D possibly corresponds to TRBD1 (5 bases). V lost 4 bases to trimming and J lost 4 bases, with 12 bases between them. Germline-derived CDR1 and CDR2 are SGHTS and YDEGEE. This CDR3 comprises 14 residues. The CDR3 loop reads CASSLGVGNQPQHF. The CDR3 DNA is TGTGCCAGCAGCCTGGGGGTAGGAAATCAGCCCCAGCATTTT.

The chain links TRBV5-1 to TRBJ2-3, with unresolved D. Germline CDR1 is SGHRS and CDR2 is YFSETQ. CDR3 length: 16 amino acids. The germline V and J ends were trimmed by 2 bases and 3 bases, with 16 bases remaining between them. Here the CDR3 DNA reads TGCGCCAGCAGCTTATTCCAGGTGGGCCAAACAGATACGCAGTATTTT. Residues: CASSLFQVGQTDTQYF.

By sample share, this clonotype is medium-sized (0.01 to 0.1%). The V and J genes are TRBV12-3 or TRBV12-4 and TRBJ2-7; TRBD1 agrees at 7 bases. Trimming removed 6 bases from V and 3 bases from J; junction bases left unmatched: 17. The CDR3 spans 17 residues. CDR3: CASRPNRQGVGDYEQYF. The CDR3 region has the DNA TGTGCCAGCAGGCCTAACCGACAGGGTGTAGGGGACTACGAGCAGTACTTC.

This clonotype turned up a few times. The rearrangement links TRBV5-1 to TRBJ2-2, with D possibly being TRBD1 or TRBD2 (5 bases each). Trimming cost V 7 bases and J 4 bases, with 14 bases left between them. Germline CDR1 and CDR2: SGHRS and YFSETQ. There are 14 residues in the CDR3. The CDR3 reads CASQLGTGTGELFF. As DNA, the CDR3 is TGCGCCAGCCAGCTCGGGACGGGCACCGGGGAGCTGTTTTTT.

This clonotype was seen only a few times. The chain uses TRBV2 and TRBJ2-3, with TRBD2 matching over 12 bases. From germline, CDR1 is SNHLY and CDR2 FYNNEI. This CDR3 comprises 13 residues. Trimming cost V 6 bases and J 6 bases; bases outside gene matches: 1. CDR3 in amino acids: CASRGTSGDTQYF. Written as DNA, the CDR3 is TGTGCCAGCAGGGGGACTAGCGGGGATACGCAGTATTTT.

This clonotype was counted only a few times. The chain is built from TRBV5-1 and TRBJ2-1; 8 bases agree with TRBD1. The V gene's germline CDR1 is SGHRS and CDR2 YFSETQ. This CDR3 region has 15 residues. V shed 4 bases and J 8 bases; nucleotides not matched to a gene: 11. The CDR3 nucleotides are TGCGCCAGCAGCCTGACAGGGGACGCGGGCGATGAGCAGTTCTTC. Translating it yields CASSLTGDAGDEQFF.

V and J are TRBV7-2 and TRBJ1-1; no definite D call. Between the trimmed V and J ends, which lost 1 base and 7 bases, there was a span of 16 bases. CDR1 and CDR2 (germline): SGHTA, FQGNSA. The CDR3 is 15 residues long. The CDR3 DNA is TGTGCCAGCAGCTTAGAGGCCCCACCTTGGGGTGAAGCTTTCTTT. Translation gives CASSLEAPPWGEAFF.

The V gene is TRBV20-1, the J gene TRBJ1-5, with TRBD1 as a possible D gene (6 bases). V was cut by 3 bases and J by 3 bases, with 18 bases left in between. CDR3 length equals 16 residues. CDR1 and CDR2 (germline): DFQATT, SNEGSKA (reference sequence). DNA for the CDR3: TGCAGTGCTAGGCGGCAGGGGCTATCCACCAATCAGCCCCAGCATTTT. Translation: CSARRQGLSTNQPQHF.